This T cell receptor (beta chain) was sequenced during a study of cytomegalovirus exposure and HLA in healthy donors (dated 2017 in TCRdb). Background for the entire study: According to an earlier analysis of 550 to 750 of the donors, 150 million to 200 million T cells yielded over 90 million unique TCR beta sequences and about 300 Gb of sequence data. The study aimed to test whether cataloging public T cell receptors could reveal signatures of past pathogen exposure. A separate validation cohort of roughly 110 different subjects was used in addition to the approximately 640-subject first cohort. The study profiled the T cell repertoires of about 640 subjects by immunosequencing and related them to cytomegalovirus serostatus. Of the roughly 400 genotyped donors, approximately 82% fell in the genetic ancestry cluster associated with self-reported Caucasian donors. In an earlier analysis of 587 of the donors, high-throughput TCR beta sequencing was used to judge whether each TCR beta V gene segment behaved as functional or pseudogenic. On average, around 230,000 unique TCR beta nucleotide sequences were sequenced per donor among 398 genotyped donors of the cohort, with roughly 18% of those sequences being non-productive. All discovery cohort repertoires had been generated using a single sequencing platform. In a later genetic analysis, genome-wide SNP genotypes for about three fifths of the roughly 670 donors were used, and that subset was treated as a discovery cohort. Donor age, sex, ethnicity and CMV serostatus were compiled together with the repertoire data. High-throughput TCR immunosequencing, statistical association of individual TCRs with disease status, and machine learning were combined to predict cytomegalovirus infection status. Typing coverage differed by locus: A, B, C, DRB1 and DQB1 were typed in about 629-630 donors, DQA1 in about 510, DPA1 in around 600, and DPB1 in just under 490. An early release covering some 640 HLA-typed donors comprised approximately 290 gigabases of sequencing data and 85 million or so unique TCR sequences. Rather than using new phenotypic data, the later analysis identified candidate immune exposures from TCR beta sequences and from how often those sequences occurred across donors. In a later analysis, previously published TCR beta repertoires from 666 donors were re-analyzed and high-resolution HLA genotyping was added so that TCR occurrence patterns could be studied. HLA typing covered class I and class II loci at four-digit resolution. Roughly five DR-DQ haplotypes were treated as single units for association and clustering because of strong linkage in the cohort. Paper-wide results and their limitations: An earlier analysis of 450 to 750 of the donors showed that most TCR beta V segments appeared in productive rearrangements either about 87% or about 30% of the time, which broadly matched IMGT annotations. According to a later genetic analysis, donors in an Asian-associated ancestry cluster had fewer N-insertions in productive TCRs than the roughly 660-donor mean. The presence/absence analyses assumed that sequencing depth was roughly uniform across donors, and that assumption may not be true. Strong co-occurrence of HLA alleles, especially DR and DQ, made assigning TCR associations to individual alleles difficult. A later genetic analysis associated a missense DCLRE1C variant with V-gene and J-gene trimming of TCR beta chains, and an independent cohort replicated the association. In a later analysis, some 17,000 TCR beta sequences were associated with specific HLA alleles at a false discovery rate of 0.05. Linkage disequilibrium might explain the correlated functional status among segregating V segments, but an unknown experimental factor could not be excluded. Only TCR beta chains were sequenced in this cohort, and the absence of alpha or paired-chain data limited detectable features. Some 15 rarely observed V segments, including chromosome 9 orphons, were excluded from the earlier analysis of a few hundred of the donors because counts were too low. Compared with equally common non-associated chains, HLA-associated TCR beta chains in a later analysis were more clonally expanded and had lower generation probabilities. A few of the identified cytomegalovirus-associated TCR beta chains were confirmed in vitro to be specific for cytomegalovirus antigens. The authors suggested that the approach could potentially be generalized to other disease states and immunological phenotypes. Several of the top co-occurrence clusters appeared to be linked to parvovirus B19, influenza, CMV and Epstein-Barr virus, according to a later analysis. Because the 87-base-pair reads could not distinguish some IMGT-functional V segments, including TRBV6-2 and TRBV6-3, those segments were excluded. The only immune exposure information available for the cohort was CMV serostatus. According to a later analysis, most CMV-associated TCR beta chains appeared to be HLA-restricted, and the HLA associations seemed to be driven largely by CMV exposure. In both the original and validation cohorts, the classifier was reported to diagnose cytomegalovirus status with high specificity and sensitivity. A group of highly shared sequence variants was considered likely to be a technical artifact of the sequencing pipeline. The study gave a list of 150 to 200 TCR beta chains associated with cytomegalovirus. A later analysis found that TCR association rates varied across HLA loci, with DRB1 alleles showing the most associated TCRs and HLA-C alleles the fewest. HLA typing was unavailable for some donors at each locus, so association tests used only the typed subset. A further reported finding was that TCR beta sequences accurately predicted the HLA-A and HLA-B alleles for most subjects in the first cohort. While some public TCRs were present in many individuals, most TCR sequences turned up only very rarely across donors.

This clone came up once. The antigen this receptor binds is unknown. No per-base quality is available; no much larger clone lies one base away. Libraries came from the immunoSEQ multiplex PCR assay. The multiplex PCR relied on a mix of 60 forward primers for TCR Vbeta segments and 13 reverse primers for TCR Jbeta segments. A multiplex PCR assay on genomic DNA amplified the CDR3 region of rearranged TCR beta genes. Amplified TCR beta libraries were sequenced as 87-base-pair reads on the Illumina HiSeq System. The authors' pipeline ran thus. A later analysis tallied around 87 million unique TCR beta chains across the 600 to 700 repertoires, and some 10 million of those chains were shared by two or more donors. A nearest-neighbor algorithm error-corrected the raw reads and collapsed the reads into unique sequences, merging closely related sequences to remove PCR and sequencing errors. To assign V, D and J gene segments, CDR3 sequences were aligned to IMGT reference sequences. For a sequence to be retained, a match of at least six nucleotides to both a V gene segment and a J gene segment was required. Rearrangements were called productive when the CDR3 lacked stop codons and stayed in frame with V and J; all others were non-productive. Following IMGT convention, CDR3 was defined as the stretch from the second conserved V-encoded cysteine to the conserved J-encoded phenylalanine. In an earlier analysis of around 640 of the donors, sequences lacking an unambiguous match to a single V gene segment were excluded. An earlier analysis of 500 to 600 of the donors classified V segments as functional when productive rearrangements were above 56.7% and as segregating when the standard deviation between donors was above 5%. A statistical classification framework was built for diagnosing cytomegalovirus status from the catalog of TCR beta chain sequences. V and J gene assignment, in a later analysis, came from comparing TCR nucleotide sequences with IMGT/GENE-DB human TR gene sequences. In a later analysis, CDR3 sequences and most-parsimonious VDJ recombination scenarios were assigned using the TCRdist pipeline. A later analysis defined each TCR beta chain by its CDR3 amino acid sequence plus V-gene family, and excluded reads lacking a unique V-gene family. In a later analysis, fewer than 650 highly shared, low-generation-probability nucleotide sequences were removed to address suspected cross-contamination and a sequencing artifact. In a later analysis, a clonal expansion index for each public chain was calculated from normalized within-repertoire ranks of inferred template counts. In a later analysis, generation probabilities were computed using a VDJ recombination model fitted to out-of-frame rearrangements, and the results were checked against IGoR. A later analysis scored TCR-TCR, TCR-HLA and TCR-CMV co-occurrence with hypergeometric tests, applying a repertoire-size bias correction to TCR pairs. To estimate false discovery rates, a later analysis permuted the HLA or CMV assignments 20 times. In a later analysis, co-occurring TCRs were grouped using DBSCAN, and TCRdist sequence similarity was added for clustering within HLA-allele-positive subsets. Repertoires with fewer than 30,000 or more than 120,000 public chains were left out of co-occurrence clustering, as were five repertoires with anomalous nucleotide sharing. This is the immuneACCESS table as TCRdb keeps it, with only in-frame sequences that have V and J called. A part of the clones is gone; compared with another copy, unresolved V genes explain less than half, and the rest is unexplained. V, J and clone size are taken as reported in that table, and D and trimming were inferred from the DNA itself. The sample table lists around 150,000 clones, around 75% of them with a count of one. The ten largest make up about 7.7% of the sample.

In the germline V gene (reference sequence), CDR1 corresponds to GTSNPN and CDR2 to SVGIG. The CDR3 contains 15 residues, cysteine and phenylalanine counted. Left in the record is the CDR3 DNA by itself, 45 bases read in frame from the first base. The junction carries 13 bases between V and J, which are trimmed by 0 bases and 1 base respectively. The cohort comprised around 700 healthy bone marrow donors. Cohort members were all nominally healthy when sampled, although unrecorded immune exposures were likely present. The donor was CMV seropositive and was included in the group of some 290 seropositive cohort members. Each donor provided a peripheral blood sample, and peripheral blood mononuclear cells were used for TCR beta sequencing. Genomic DNA was extracted from the blood cell samples with the Qiagen DNeasy Blood Extraction Kit.

This sequence uses TRBV30 and TRBJ2-7, with the D gene uncertain. The sequencing input was PBMCs. This TCR derives from a woman between 40 and 55 years old in good health and CMV-seropositive. The bases are TGTGCCTGGAGTGTAGGTTGGCTAGTGTCCTACGAGCAGTACTTC. This sequence encodes CAWSVGWLVSYEQYF.